These 26 T cell receptor beta chains were sequenced from one sample in a study of T cell changes during pregnancy in multiple sclerosis. This table comes from immunoSEQ multiplex PCR, and its TCRdb copy is limited to in-frame clones, with some not included. The sample includes roughly 60,000 clones, roughly 90% of them seen just once. The sample here was peripheral blood, taken before pregnancy. The origin of the receptors is a female donor with multiple sclerosis, enrolled in a pregnancy study.

This chain joins TRBV9 and TRBJ2-7, with TRBD2 identical over 13 bases. CDR1 and CDR2 from the germline V gene are SGDLS and YYNGEE. V lost 3 bases, J lost 3 bases, and 3 bases stayed unmatched. The CDR3 sequence is 15 residues long. The CDR3 spells CASSAGLAGNYEQYF. The CDR3 DNA reads TGTGCCAGCAGCGCGGGACTAGCGGGGAACTACGAGCAGTACTTC.

The chain recombines TRBV4-3 with TRBJ2-7; 9 bases match TRBD2. The CDR3 contains 18 residues. Germline V gives CDR1 LGHNA, CDR2 YSLEER. V lost 1 base, J lost 4 bases, and 14 bases stayed unmatched. CDR3 in DNA: TGCGCCAGCAGCCAAGTGGGGGGCGGGAGGGCACGACGGTACGAGCAGTACTTC. This encodes CASSQVGGGRARRYEQYF.

This chain joins TRBV10-3 and TRBJ2-5, with D maybe TRBD2 (6 bases). This CDR3 spans 15 amino acids. The V gene's germline CDR1 is ENHRY and CDR2 SYGVKD. Trimming pared 6 bases from V and 3 bases from J, leaving 17 bases between. The CDR3 sequence: CAISPRLTGEETQYF. The CDR3 region has the DNA TGTGCCATCAGCCCCAGGTTAACGGGGGAAGAGACCCAGTACTTC.

The chain carries TRBV7-8 and TRBJ2-5; 10 bases fit TRBD2. This CDR3 comprises 15 residues. Germline-derived CDR1 and CDR2 are SGHVS and FQNEAQ. The V and J ends lost 5 bases and 1 base, in that order; junction bases with no gene match: 4. CDR3 residues: CASSRLAGAQETQYF. CDR3 nucleotides: TGTGCCAGCAGCAGGCTAGCGGGGGCCCAAGAGACCCAGTACTTC.

The V gene is TRBV7-2, the J gene TRBJ1-2, with 9 bases lining up with TRBD1. V was pared by 5 bases and J by 1 base, with 2 bases of the junction left unmatched. The germline CDR1 and CDR2 sequences are SGHTA and FQGNSA. This CDR3 is 14 amino acids long. In DNA form, the CDR3 reads TGTGCCAGCAGCCCGGGACAGGGTAACTATGGCTACACCTTC. Translation gives CASSPGQGNYGYTF.

The J gene is TRBJ2-2, the V gene TRBV11-3; D uncertain. Germline V lookup: CDR1 SGHNT, CDR2 YENEEA. The CDR3 contains 15 residues. Trimming removed 5 bases from V and 1 base from J, with 11 bases in between. DNA of the CDR3: TGTGCCAGCAGCCAGGATCCCCTGAACACCGGGGAGCTGTTTTTT. Its protein product is CASSQDPLNTGELFF.

This clone is a singleton in its sample. The chain has TRBV7-6 and TRBJ2-2; 8 positions agree with TRBD2. The germline gives CDR1 SGHVS, CDR2 FNYEAQ. After removal of 4 bases from V and 5 bases from J, the junction contained 9 bases not matched to a gene. The CDR3 spans 16 residues. Here the CDR3 DNA reads TGTGCCAGCAGCTCGATGCGGGGGGCCGGTACCGGGGAGCTGTTTTTT. It translates to CASSSMRGAGTGELFF.

The rearrangement uses TRBV7-2 and TRBJ2-7; TRBD1 aligns across 8 bases. The trim removed 5 bases at V and 1 base at J, leaving 7 bases unmatched. Germline V CDR1 and CDR2: SGHTA, FQGNSA. This CDR3 comprises 15 residues. The CDR3 spells CASSPGQGLSYEQYF. The CDR3, as DNA: TGTGCCAGCAGCCCAGGACAGGGCCTATCCTACGAGCAGTACTTC.

The chain couples TRBV11-2 to TRBJ1-1; TRBD1 aligns across 7 bases. Trimming removed 4 bases from V and 8 bases from J; junction bases left unmatched: 10. The CDR3 totals 14 residues. From germline, CDR1 is SGHAT and CDR2 FQNNGV. CDR3 region: CASSSVGQIAEAFF. The CDR3 DNA sequence: TGTGCCAGCAGCTCGGTGGGACAGATCGCCGAAGCTTTCTTT.

The chain links TRBV10-3 to TRBJ2-7; 11 bases fit TRBD2. J lost 0 bases, V lost 4 bases, and 2 bases had no gene match. This CDR3 spans 15 amino acids. Germline CDR1 is ENHRY and CDR2 is SYGVKD. The DNA for the CDR3 is TGTGCCATCAGTGGACTAGCGGGAAGCTCCTACGAGCAGTACTTC. Protein sequence: CAISGLAGSSYEQYF.

For the CDR3, the DNA is TGCGCCAGCACGAAGGGGACAGCGAACACCGGGGAGCTGTTTTTT. It is translated as CASTKGTANTGELFF. The V call is TRBV5-1, the J call TRBJ2-2; 7 bases map to TRBD1. From germline, CDR1 is SGHRS and CDR2 YFSETQ. This CDR3 is built from 15 residues. V lost 6 bases, J lost 0 bases, and 5 bases stayed unmatched. The full variable domain, its missing parts supplied by reference TRBV5-1 and TRBJ2-2, is KAGVTQTPRYLIKTRGQQVTLSCSPISGHRSVSWYQQTPGQGLQFLFEYFSETQRNKGNFPGRFSGRQFSNSRSEMNVSTLELGDSALYLCASTKGTANTGELFFGEGSRLTVL.

The chain carries TRBV19 and TRBJ2-1; possibly TRBD1 for D (6 bases). Per the germline V gene, CDR1 is LNHDA and CDR2 is SQIVND (reference sequence). V lost 1 base and J 7 bases, leaving 11 bases between the germline ends. CDR3 length equals 14 residues. The CDR3 spells CASSIGTVWNEQFF. The CDR3 nucleotides read TGTGCCAGTAGTATAGGGACAGTGTGGAATGAGCAGTTCTTC.

The J gene is TRBJ2-2, the V gene TRBV19, with TRBD1 matching 9 bases. V was pared by 7 bases and J by 6 bases, with 15 bases of the junction left unmatched. Germline CDR1 is LNHDA and CDR2 is SQIVND (reference sequence). This CDR3 has 17 amino acids. This chain's CDR3 is CASTQMRGQGKAGELFF. In nucleotides, the CDR3 is TGTGCCAGTACTCAAATGCGAGGACAGGGGAAGGCCGGGGAGCTGTTTTTT.

V gene TRBV2 combines with J gene TRBJ1-1, with D possibly matching TRBD1 (6 bases). CDR1 and CDR2 (germline): SNHLY, FYNNEI. This CDR3 contains 13 residues. V lost 6 bases and J 1 base, leaving 9 bases between the germline ends. The CDR3 sequence is CASSPQGNTEAFF. The DNA for the CDR3 is TGTGCCAGCAGCCCACAGGGGAACACTGAAGCTTTCTTT. The complete variable domain, with remaining parts taken from reference TRBV2 and TRBJ1-1, reads EPEVTQTPSHQVTQMGQEVILRCVPISNHLYFYWYRQILGQKVEFLVSFYNNEISEKSEIFDDQFSVERPDGSNFTLKIRSTKLEDSAMYFCASSPQGNTEAFFGQGTRLTVV.

The CDR3 loop reads CASTHSRKMNTEAFF. The CDR3 coding sequence is TGTGCCAGTACCCACTCTCGCAAAATGAACACTGAAGCTTTCTTT. The chain employs TRBV19 and TRBJ1-1, with no clear D. There are 15 residues in the CDR3. V lost 7 bases, J lost 0 bases, and 15 bases lay in between. Germline CDR1 and CDR2: LNHDA and SQIVND (reference sequence).

The chain uses TRBV9 and TRBJ1-2, with 9 bases lining up with TRBD1. The ends lost 2 bases at V and 8 bases at J; junction bases unmatched: 7. This CDR3 spans 14 amino acids. CDR1 and CDR2 (germline): SGDLS, YYNGEE. The CDR3 is CASSVGGQGRGYTF. The DNA for the CDR3 is TGTGCCAGCAGCGTTGGAGGACAGGGGCGAGGCTACACCTTC.

V and J are TRBV4-3 and TRBJ2-3; 7 positions match TRBD1. The CDR3 has 15 residues. Germline V gene sequence: CDR1 LGHNA, CDR2 YSLEER. Trimming removed 3 bases from V and 2 bases from J; junction bases left unmatched: 5. The CDR3 sequence: CASSQRGGITDTQYF. DNA of the CDR3: TGCGCCAGCAGCCAGAGAGGGGGCATCACAGATACGCAGTATTTT.

This chain joins TRBV28 and TRBJ1-1; 7 bases agree with TRBD1. Germline V gene lookup returns CDR1 MDHEN and CDR2 SYDVKM. After removal of 4 bases from V and 10 bases from J, the junction contained 9 bases not matched to a gene. The CDR3 totals 13 residues. CDR3 protein: CASSSQGIEGAFF. The CDR3 region has the DNA TGTGCCAGCAGTTCACAGGGGATAGAGGGAGCTTTCTTT.

The chain combines TRBV11-2 with TRBJ2-7, with TRBD2 identical over 8 bases. This CDR3 contains 16 residues. Germline values: CDR1 SGHAT, CDR2 FQNNGV. J was trimmed by 4 bases and V by 6 bases; bases with no gene match: 14. Here the CDR3 DNA reads TGTGCCAGCAGTCCCCCAACTAGCGGAAGGGTTTACGAGCAGTACTTC. Translating gives CASSPPTSGRVYEQYF.

The chain combines TRBV4-2 with TRBJ2-5; 10 bases agree with TRBD2. Looked up from germline, CDR1 is LGHNA and CDR2 is YNFKEQ. The CDR3 runs 16 residues. V was clipped by 1 base and J by 5 bases; unmatched bases: 7. The CDR3 DNA reads as TGTGCCAGCAGCCAAGGGGAGCGGGGGGGCAGCGAGACCCAGTACTTC. Translation: CASSQGERGGSETQYF.

The chain employs TRBV7-3 and TRBJ2-2, with 8 bases fitting TRBD1. The V gene end was trimmed by 5 bases and the J gene end by 2 bases; junction bases not matched to a gene: 7. The germline V gene encodes CDR1 SGHTA and CDR2 FQGTGA. The CDR3 is 16 amino acids. This CDR3 reads CASSRQAGGNTGELFF. CDR3 sequence (DNA): TGTGCCAGCAGCAGGCAGGCAGGGGGCAACACCGGGGAGCTGTTTTTT. Full variable domain (missing parts from reference TRBV7-3 and TRBJ2-2): GAGVSQTPSNKVTEKGKYVELRCDPISGHTALYWYRQSLGQGPEFLIYFQGTGAADDSGLPNDRFFAVRPEGSVSTLKIQRTERGDSAVYLCASSRQAGGNTGELFFGEGSRLTVL.

CDR3 sequence (DNA): TGTGCCAGCAGTCGGAGCGGGGGGGTCAATGAGCAGTTCTTC. It specifies CASSRSGGVNEQFF. The chain links TRBV7-3 to TRBJ2-1; 10 nucleotides align to TRBD2. The V and J ends lost 6 bases and 6 bases, in that order; junction bases with no gene match: 5. The CDR3 loop spans 14 amino acids. From germline, CDR1 is SGHTA and CDR2 FQGTGA. The full variable domain, completed using reference TRBV7-3 and TRBJ2-1, is GAGVSQTPSNKVTEKGKYVELRCDPISGHTALYWYRQSLGQGPEFLIYFQGTGAADDSGLPNDRFFAVRPEGSVSTLKIQRTERGDSAVYLCASSRSGGVNEQFFGPGTRLTVL.

V usage is TRBV25-1 and J usage is TRBJ1-4, with 8 bases matching TRBD1. This CDR3 has 13 residues. The J segment lost 8 bases and the V segment lost 6 bases, leaving 5 bases of the junction unmatched. From germline, CDR1 is MGHDK and CDR2 SYGVNS. This chain's CDR3 is CASRPRDREKLFF. The CDR3 coding sequence is TGTGCCAGCAGGCCCCGGGACAGGGAAAAACTGTTTTTT.

This clone has a single count. The V call is TRBV5-1, the J call TRBJ2-5; 10 nucleotides align to TRBD2. Germline values: CDR1 SGHRS, CDR2 YFSETQ. CDR3 length equals 16 residues. V shed 3 bases and J 2 bases; nucleotides not matched to a gene: 7. The CDR3 bases are TGCGCCAGCAGCTCCGCTCTGACTAGCGGGCAAGAGACCCAGTACTTC. It codes for CASSSALTSGQETQYF.

This chain connects TRBV19 to TRBJ1-1; tentatively, D is TRBD1 (6 bases). Per germline, CDR1 LNHDA and CDR2 SQIVND (reference sequence). The CDR3 extends over 17 amino acids. Trimming cost V 5 bases and J 0 bases, with 19 bases left between them. DNA of the CDR3: TGTGCCAGTAGTCCCGCAGGGACAAGTTGGATGAACACTGAAGCTTTCTTT. Protein: CASSPAGTSWMNTEAFF.

The J gene is TRBJ1-4, the V gene TRBV5-1, with 12 bases aligning to TRBD1. The CDR3 spans 17 residues. Germline CDR1 reads SGHRS; CDR2 reads YFSETQ. The V segment lost 4 bases and the J segment 6 bases; nucleotides outside the gene matches: 10. The CDR3 bases are TGCGCCAGCAGCACCCCCGGGACAGGGGGCGGGCATGAAAAACTGTTTTTT. Its protein is CASSTPGTGGGHEKLFF.